These T cell receptor beta chains were read from a single sample in a study of blood T cell repertoires in COVID-19. Sequencing was performed with immunoSEQ multiplex PCR; in TCRdb, only in-frame clones are kept and a portion is missing. Of 90,000 to 120,000 clones listed, about three quarters are singletons. The source material was peripheral blood. The receptor set was obtained from an elderly man with acute or convalescent COVID-19. CDR3s include the opening cysteine and the closing phenylalanine or tryptophan. The order of the fields is CDR3 length, V gene, J gene, CDR3 protein.

len: 16; v_gene: TRBV10-3; j_gene: TRBJ2-7; CDR3aa: CAISEYPGEAGNEQYF
len: 15; v_gene: TRBV5-4; j_gene: TRBJ2-5; CDR3aa: CASSLEDREVETQYF
len: 14; v_gene: TRBV11-2; j_gene: TRBJ2-1; CDR3aa: CASSSAATGGVQFF
len: 13; v_gene: TRBV12-3/TRBV12-4; j_gene: TRBJ2-1; CDR3aa: CASSIQRYNEQFF
len: 15; v_gene: TRBV11-2; j_gene: TRBJ2-4; CDR3aa: CASSLGRTSGNIQYF
len: 11; v_gene: TRBV29-1; j_gene: TRBJ1-1; CDR3aa: CSVEGRVGAFF
len: 15; v_gene: TRBV5-4; j_gene: TRBJ2-1; CDR3aa: CASSPRQRGSDEQFF
len: 15; v_gene: TRBV7-9; j_gene: TRBJ2-1; CDR3aa: CASSYRVSSYNEQFF
len: 13; v_gene: TRBV10-2; j_gene: TRBJ2-4; CDR3aa: CASRGFAKNIQYF
len: 16; v_gene: TRBV24-1; j_gene: TRBJ2-5; CDR3aa: CATSDLRQGAGETQYF
len: 16; v_gene: TRBV9; j_gene: TRBJ2-7; CDR3aa: CASSVGPGTTVNEQYF
len: 14; v_gene: TRBV6-2/TRBV6-3; j_gene: TRBJ1-1; CDR3aa: CASSSRVGYTEAFF
len: 14; v_gene: TRBV28; j_gene: TRBJ1-2; CDR3aa: CASREMDRGPSYTF
len: 15; v_gene: TRBV10-3; j_gene: TRBJ2-1; CDR3aa: CAISELGLAGPAPFF
len: 15; v_gene: TRBV3-1/TRBV3-2; j_gene: TRBJ1-5; CDR3aa: CASSPSQGGNQPQHF
len: 16; v_gene: TRBV28; j_gene: TRBJ1-3; CDR3aa: CASSSPGGGTGNTIYF
len: 14; v_gene: TRBV18; j_gene: TRBJ2-5; CDR3aa: CASSRSTGMETQYF
len: 14; v_gene: TRBV2; j_gene: TRBJ1-5; CDR3aa: CASSPQGASQPQHF
len: 12; v_gene: TRBV18; j_gene: TRBJ1-2; CDR3aa: CASSPQGDGYTF
len: 17; v_gene: TRBV7-6; j_gene: TRBJ2-2; CDR3aa: CASSGLAGVSGTGELFF
len: 13; v_gene: TRBV5-6; j_gene: TRBJ2-1; CDR3aa: CASSSGAYNEQFF
len: 13; v_gene: TRBV19; j_gene: TRBJ1-5; CDR3aa: CASSFDRNQPQHF
len: 12; v_gene: TRBV3-1/TRBV3-2; j_gene: TRBJ1-1; CDR3aa: CANRDEGTEAFF
len: 14; v_gene: TRBV11-3; j_gene: TRBJ2-2; CDR3aa: CASSTLSGGGELFF
len: 15; v_gene: TRBV28; j_gene: TRBJ2-1; CDR3aa: CASSGSRETYNEQFF
len: 14; v_gene: TRBV7-3; j_gene: TRBJ2-2; CDR3aa: CASSPINGRGELFF
len: 13; v_gene: TRBV12-3/TRBV12-4; j_gene: TRBJ2-1; CDR3aa: CASSLAGGDEQFF
len: 15; v_gene: TRBV19; j_gene: TRBJ2-3; CDR3aa: CASSPRTASTDTQYF
len: 15; v_gene: TRBV5-4; j_gene: TRBJ2-1; CDR3aa: CASSLEAGPGFGQFF
len: 16; v_gene: TRBV15; j_gene: TRBJ2-5; CDR3aa: CATSRDRRQIQETQYF
len: 15; v_gene: TRBV5-1; j_gene: TRBJ1-3; CDR3aa: CASRNVGQVGNTIYF
len: 14; v_gene: TRBV2; j_gene: TRBJ1-4; CDR3aa: CASIRAGNNEKLFF
len: 15; v_gene: TRBV5-1; j_gene: TRBJ2-5; CDR3aa: CASSSGPRGGETQYF
len: 16; v_gene: TRBV7-2; j_gene: TRBJ2-3; CDR3aa: CASVRGLAGDGGTQYF
len: 14; v_gene: TRBV27; j_gene: TRBJ2-1; CDR3aa: CASSFWGQVNEQFF
len: 14; v_gene: TRBV7-3; j_gene: TRBJ2-7; CDR3aa: CASSSGLAGDEQYF
len: 11; v_gene: TRBV6-5; j_gene: TRBJ1-5; CDR3aa: CASNRNQPQHF
len: 15; v_gene: TRBV7-8; j_gene: TRBJ2-7; CDR3aa: CASSPGGTGSYEQYF
len: 15; v_gene: TRBV5-1; j_gene: TRBJ1-6; CDR3aa: CASSPLQGLDSPLHF
len: 14; v_gene: TRBV7-3; j_gene: TRBJ1-1; CDR3aa: CASSPGTPNTEAFF
len: 13; v_gene: TRBV19; j_gene: TRBJ1-5; CDR3aa: CASRDRGGQPQHF
len: 14; v_gene: TRBV5-6; j_gene: TRBJ1-6; CDR3aa: CASSAGSAVSPLHF